Following are 14 T cell receptor beta chains from one sample sequenced in a study of cytomegalovirus exposure and HLA in healthy donors. In the PCR, 60 Vbeta and 13 Jbeta primers were used. Assay used: immunoSEQ multiplex PCR; TCRdb lists only in-frame clones, some missing. The sample has under 90,000 clones, around three quarters seen once. Sequenced sample: PBMCs. All receptors derive from a woman aged 40 to 50 in good health and CMV-seronegative.

This clone has only one observation. The chain is built from TRBV9 and TRBJ2-1, with 8 bases aligning to TRBD2. The germline CDR1 and CDR2 sequences are SGDLS and YYNGEE. The CDR3 has 15 amino acids. V shed 0 bases and J 4 bases; nucleotides not matched to a gene: 3. The CDR3 loop reads CASSVDSGAYNEQFF. The CDR3, as DNA: TGTGCCAGCAGCGTAGATAGCGGGGCTTACAATGAGCAGTTCTTC.

The genes are TRBV5-8 and TRBJ2-3; TRBD2 might be the D (5 bases). Trimming pared 4 bases from V and 6 bases from J, leaving 12 bases between. The CDR3 contains 13 residues. Germline V gives CDR1 SGHTS, CDR2 YDEGEE. The CDR3 region has the DNA TGTGCCAGCAGCCCGAGCGGTCTGGATACGCAGTATTTT. Its translation: CASSPSGLDTQYF.

V usage is TRBV27 and J usage is TRBJ1-5; tentative D call: TRBD1 (6 bases). The CDR3 consists of 17 residues. CDR1 and CDR2 from the germline V gene are MNHEY and SMNVEV (reference sequence). V was clipped by 6 bases and J by 0 bases, with 18 bases between them. CDR3 loop: CASSKSTGTNSNQPQHF. CDR3 nucleotide sequence: TGTGCCAGCAGCAAGTCAACAGGGACTAATAGCAATCAGCCCCAGCATTTT.

The CDR3, as DNA: TGTGCCAGCAGCTCCTCCCCACGACTAGCGGGGGATCGCCCTTACGAGCAGTACTTC. It encodes CASSSSPRLAGDRPYEQYF. This chain links TRBV11-1 with TRBJ2-7, with 12 bases that match TRBD2. Unmatched junction bases numbered 17, after V lost 4 bases and J lost 4 bases. Germline loops: CDR1 SGHAT, CDR2 FQDESV (reference sequence). The CDR3 totals 19 residues. Full variable domain (outside the CDR3, taken from reference TRBV11-1 and TRBJ2-7): EAEVAQSPRYKITEKSQAVAFWCDPISGHATLYWYRQILGQGPELLVQFQDESVVDDSQLPKDRFSAERLKGVDSTLKIQPAELGDSAMYLCASSSSPRLAGDRPYEQYFGPGTRLTVT.

This clone was recorded once. The chain joins TRBV15 to TRBJ2-1; no clear D. Germline V gene data show CDR1 as LNHNV and CDR2 as YYDKDF (reference sequence). Trimming shortened V by 0 bases and J by 2 bases, and 8 bases separated the two germline ends. CDR3 length equals 15 residues. CDR3 bases: TGTGCCACCAGCAGAGATGCCTATACCTACAATGAGCAGTTCTTC. This translates into CATSRDAYTYNEQFF.

The J gene is TRBJ1-5, the V gene TRBV28, with TRBD1 matching 8 bases. This CDR3 contains 13 residues. CDR1 is MDHEN and CDR2 is SYDVKM in the germline V gene. Germline trimming cut 5 bases from V and 6 bases from J; bases unmatched to any gene: 3. This chain's CDR3 is CASSRTGLQPQHF. As DNA, the CDR3 is TGTGCCAGCAGTAGGACAGGGCTTCAGCCCCAGCATTTT.

This clone turned up a few times. The CDR3 sequence is CASTYRDGFNQPQHF. Here the CDR3 DNA reads TGTGCCAGTACCTATAGAGACGGGTTCAATCAGCCCCAGCATTTT. The genes are TRBV19 and TRBJ1-5; D not resolved. The germline CDR1 and CDR2 sequences are LNHDA and SQIVND (reference sequence). The CDR3 totals 15 residues. V was shortened by 7 bases and J by 3 bases, with 16 bases between the two germline ends.

This clone was observed a handful of times. The CDR3 bases are TGTGCCAGCAGCTTAACGACTAGCGGGGTCGGTGGCGAGCAGTACTTC. Translating it yields CASSLTTSGVGGEQYF. The chain joins TRBV7-6 to TRBJ2-7, with 11 bases matching TRBD2. This CDR3 comprises 16 residues. Germline V CDR1 and CDR2: SGHVS, FNYEAQ. With V trimmed by 2 bases and J by 6 bases, 9 bases remained unmatched.

The V gene is TRBV6-5, the J gene TRBJ2-2, with D possibly being TRBD1 (6 bases). The germline V and J ends were trimmed by 2 bases and 13 bases, with 14 bases remaining between them. Germline CDR1 is MNHEY and CDR2 is SVGAGI. The CDR3 length is 13 residues. The CDR3 is CASSYNEQGRLFF. DNA of the CDR3: TGTGCCAGCAGTTACAATGAACAGGGAAGGCTGTTTTTT.

This clone was counted a few times. This sequence joins TRBV5-6 and TRBJ1-4; D possibly corresponds to TRBD1 (5 bases). The CDR3 consists of 15 residues. CDR1 and CDR2 from the germline V gene are SGHDT and YYEEEE. V was trimmed by 5 bases and J by 3 bases, leaving 14 bases between them. CDR3 region: CASRSRQIPNEKLFF. The CDR3, as DNA: TGTGCCAGCAGGTCGAGACAGATACCTAATGAAAAACTGTTTTTT.

The chain combines TRBV18 with TRBJ2-1, with 7 bases that match TRBD2. The germline V gene has CDR1 KGHSH and CDR2 LQKENI. V shed 2 bases and J 0 bases; nucleotides not matched to a gene: 4. The CDR3 has 16 residues. The CDR3 DNA reads TGTGCCAGCTCACCATTCGGGAGGAACTCCTACAATGAGCAGTTCTTC. This sequence encodes CASSPFGRNSYNEQFF. Complete variable domain (other parts from reference TRBV18 and TRBJ2-1): NAGVMQNPRHLVRRRGQEARLRCSPMKGHSHVYWYRQLPEEGLKFMVYLQKENIIDESGMPKERFSAEFPKEGPSILRIQQVVRGDSAAYFCASSPFGRNSYNEQFFGPGTRLTVL.

The chain recombines TRBV5-6 with TRBJ1-2; TRBD1 aligns across 9 bases. The CDR3 is 14 amino acids. The germline V gene encodes CDR1 SGHDT and CDR2 YYEEEE. The V and J ends lost 4 bases and 8 bases, in that order; junction bases with no gene match: 9. CDR3 amino acids: CASSLGTGPQGYTF. In DNA, the CDR3 is TGTGCCAGCAGCCTTGGGACAGGGCCTCAGGGCTACACCTTC.

The chain joins TRBV4-3 to TRBJ2-5; the D gene is possibly TRBD1 (5 bases). The V end lost 1 base, the J end lost 5 bases, and 14 bases lay between the germline ends. The CDR3 runs 15 residues. Germline-derived CDR1 and CDR2 are LGHNA and YSLEER. CDR3 coding DNA: TGCGCCAGCAGCCAAGGGTTGGCAGGGCGGGAGACCCAGTACTTC. It specifies CASSQGLAGRETQYF.

The chain couples TRBV16 to TRBJ2-1; D remains unclear. The V end was cut by 2 bases, the J end by 8 bases, with 4 bases between. Germline CDR1 is KGHSY and CDR2 is FQNENV. CDR3 length: 11 amino acids. CDR3 amino acids: CASSQSYEQFF. The CDR3 DNA follows: TGTGCCAGCAGCCAAAGCTATGAGCAGTTCTTC.